A selection of T cell receptor beta chains follows, all from one sample in a study of T cell responses to AZD1222 COVID-19 vaccine. Data came from immunoSEQ multiplex PCR; TCRdb stores just in-frame clones and leaves some out. The profile covers 140,000 or so clones, with just over 85% appearing a single time and about 3% taken by the ten largest. This specimen consisted of peripheral blood, obtained on day 0 of AZD1222 vaccination. These receptors were collected from an adult in good health. Both conserved end residues are part of each CDR3. A D gene is named only where the DNA matches it firmly. Not all rows give a size; the values are once, few, many and, for expanded clones, a class.

size: -; J: TRBJ1-1; D: -; V: TRBV6-6; DNA: TGTGCCAGCAGTTACCCGACAGGAGATACTGAAGCTTTCTTT; CDR3: CASSYPTGDTEAFF
size: once; J: TRBJ1-5; D: -; V: TRBV12-3/TRBV12-4; DNA: TGTGCCAGTCAGACAGATAGCAATCAGCCCCAGCATTTT; CDR3: CASQTDSNQPQHF
size: -; J: TRBJ2-1; D: -; V: TRBV6-5; DNA: TGTGCCAGCAGCCGAGACAGATACAATGAGCAGTTCTTC; CDR3: CASSRDRYNEQFF
size: once; J: TRBJ1-1; D: TRBD1; V: TRBV5-1; DNA: TGCGCCAGCAGCTTTGGGACAGCGAACACTGAAGCTTTCTTT; CDR3: CASSFGTANTEAFF
size: -; J: TRBJ2-7; D: -; V: TRBV7-9; DNA: TGTGCCAGCAGCTTAGCTGTAGCTGGCGAGCAGTACTTC; CDR3: CASSLAVAGEQYF
size: -; J: TRBJ2-7; D: TRBD1; V: TRBV5-1; DNA: TGCGCCAGCAGCCTGGACAGGTACGAGCAGTACTTC; CDR3: CASSLDRYEQYF
size: once; J: TRBJ1-1; D: -; V: TRBV5-4; DNA: TGTGCCAGCAGCTTGCCGGGGAACACTGAAGCTTTCTTT; CDR3: CASSLPGNTEAFF
size: few; J: TRBJ1-1; D: -; V: TRBV19; DNA: TGTGCCAGTACTTTGGCTAAGGTGACTGAAGCTTTCTTT; CDR3: CASTLAKVTEAFF
size: -; J: TRBJ1-2; D: -; V: TRBV7-2; DNA: TGTGCCAGCAGCCGTCGACAGTCCTACACCTTC; CDR3: CASSRRQSYTF
size: -; J: TRBJ2-1; D: TRBD2; V: TRBV19; DNA: TGTGCCAGTAGTACCCCCCCTGTTGTTAGCGGGATGTCCTACAATGAGCAGTTCTTC; CDR3: CASSTPPVVSGMSYNEQFF
size: -; J: TRBJ2-1; D: -; V: TRBV4-3; DNA: TGCGCCAGCAGCCAAGATTTGCGGAATGAGCAGTTCTTC; CDR3: CASSQDLRNEQFF
size: once; J: TRBJ2-1; D: -; V: TRBV11-2; DNA: TGTGCCAGCAGCGATCACTTACGCCGAAACAATGAGCAGTTCTTC; CDR3: CASSDHLRRNNEQFF
size: -; J: TRBJ2-1; D: TRBD2; V: TRBV5-1; DNA: TGCGCCAGCAGCCTGAGCGGGAGGGTCAATGAGCAGTTCTTC; CDR3: CASSLSGRVNEQFF
size: once; J: TRBJ2-1; D: -; V: TRBV20-1; DNA: TGCAGTGTCCCGGGGGTGAATGAGCAGTTCTTC; CDR3: CSVPGVNEQFF
size: -; J: TRBJ2-1; D: -; V: TRBV29-1; DNA: TGCAGCGTCGCAGGGTCAGGCAATGAGCAGTTCTTC; CDR3: CSVAGSGNEQFF
size: -; J: TRBJ1-6; D: -; V: TRBV19; DNA: TGTGCCAGTAGTACCAGTTCGGCGGGATATTCACCCCTCCACTTT; CDR3: CASSTSSAGYSPLHF
size: once; J: TRBJ1-3; D: -; V: TRBV6-5; DNA: TGTGCCAGCAGTCCAACAGGGTTCCGAAACACCATATATTTT; CDR3: CASSPTGFRNTIYF
size: -; J: TRBJ1-3; D: -; V: TRBV19; DNA: TGTGCCAGTAGTATCAGGCAGGGCCTCGGCTCTGGAAACACCATATATTTT; CDR3: CASSIRQGLGSGNTIYF
size: -; J: TRBJ1-1; D: -; V: TRBV28; DNA: TGTGCCAGCCTCCTGGTCAGGGGAAGTTCTGAAGCTTTCTTT; CDR3: CASLLVRGSSEAFF
size: -; J: TRBJ2-1; D: -; V: TRBV19; DNA: TGTGCCAGTGTCCCGTCCGGGAGCTCCTACAATGAGCAGTTCTTC; CDR3: CASVPSGSSYNEQFF
size: once; J: TRBJ1-2; D: TRBD1; V: TRBV30; DNA: TGTGCCTGTTTGACAGGGATTAACGGCTACACCTTC; CDR3: CACLTGINGYTF
size: -; J: TRBJ1-1; D: TRBD1; V: TRBV9; DNA: TGTGCCAGCAGCGTAGGACAGGGGAACACTGAAGCTTTCTTT; CDR3: CASSVGQGNTEAFF
size: once; J: TRBJ2-2; D: TRBD2; V: TRBV11-2; DNA: TGTGCCAGCAGCTTAGTACTAGCGGGAGTGGCCGGGGAGCTGTTTTTT; CDR3: CASSLVLAGVAGELFF
size: -; J: TRBJ1-1; D: TRBD1; V: TRBV29-1; DNA: TGCAGCGTTGAAGTCCGGTACAGGGGGAACACTGAAGCTTTCTTT; CDR3: CSVEVRYRGNTEAFF
size: -; J: TRBJ2-1; D: -; V: TRBV7-7; DNA: TGTGCCAGCAGCCTAGGACAAGGGATCTATGGTGAGCAGTTCTTC; CDR3: CASSLGQGIYGEQFF
size: -; J: TRBJ1-2; D: -; V: TRBV30; DNA: TGTGCCTGGAGTTTGGACAGACCGAACTATGGCTACACCTTC; CDR3: CAWSLDRPNYGYTF
size: -; J: TRBJ2-1; D: TRBD2; V: TRBV5-6; DNA: TGTGCCAGCAGCCACCTAGCGGGGCCAACCTACAATGAGCAGTTCTTC; CDR3: CASSHLAGPTYNEQFF
size: -; J: TRBJ1-2; D: -; V: TRBV5-1; DNA: TGCGCCAGCAGCCCCGGGAGGACGGGAAACTATGGCTACACCTTC; CDR3: CASSPGRTGNYGYTF
size: -; J: TRBJ1-2; D: -; V: TRBV12-3/TRBV12-4; DNA: TGTGCCAGCAGTTCGACAGCTTATGGCTACACCTTC; CDR3: CASSSTAYGYTF
size: -; J: TRBJ1-6; D: -; V: TRBV7-2; DNA: TGTGCCAGCAGCTTAGTGGCAGGGTACGAAAATTCACCCCTCCACTTT; CDR3: CASSLVAGYENSPLHF